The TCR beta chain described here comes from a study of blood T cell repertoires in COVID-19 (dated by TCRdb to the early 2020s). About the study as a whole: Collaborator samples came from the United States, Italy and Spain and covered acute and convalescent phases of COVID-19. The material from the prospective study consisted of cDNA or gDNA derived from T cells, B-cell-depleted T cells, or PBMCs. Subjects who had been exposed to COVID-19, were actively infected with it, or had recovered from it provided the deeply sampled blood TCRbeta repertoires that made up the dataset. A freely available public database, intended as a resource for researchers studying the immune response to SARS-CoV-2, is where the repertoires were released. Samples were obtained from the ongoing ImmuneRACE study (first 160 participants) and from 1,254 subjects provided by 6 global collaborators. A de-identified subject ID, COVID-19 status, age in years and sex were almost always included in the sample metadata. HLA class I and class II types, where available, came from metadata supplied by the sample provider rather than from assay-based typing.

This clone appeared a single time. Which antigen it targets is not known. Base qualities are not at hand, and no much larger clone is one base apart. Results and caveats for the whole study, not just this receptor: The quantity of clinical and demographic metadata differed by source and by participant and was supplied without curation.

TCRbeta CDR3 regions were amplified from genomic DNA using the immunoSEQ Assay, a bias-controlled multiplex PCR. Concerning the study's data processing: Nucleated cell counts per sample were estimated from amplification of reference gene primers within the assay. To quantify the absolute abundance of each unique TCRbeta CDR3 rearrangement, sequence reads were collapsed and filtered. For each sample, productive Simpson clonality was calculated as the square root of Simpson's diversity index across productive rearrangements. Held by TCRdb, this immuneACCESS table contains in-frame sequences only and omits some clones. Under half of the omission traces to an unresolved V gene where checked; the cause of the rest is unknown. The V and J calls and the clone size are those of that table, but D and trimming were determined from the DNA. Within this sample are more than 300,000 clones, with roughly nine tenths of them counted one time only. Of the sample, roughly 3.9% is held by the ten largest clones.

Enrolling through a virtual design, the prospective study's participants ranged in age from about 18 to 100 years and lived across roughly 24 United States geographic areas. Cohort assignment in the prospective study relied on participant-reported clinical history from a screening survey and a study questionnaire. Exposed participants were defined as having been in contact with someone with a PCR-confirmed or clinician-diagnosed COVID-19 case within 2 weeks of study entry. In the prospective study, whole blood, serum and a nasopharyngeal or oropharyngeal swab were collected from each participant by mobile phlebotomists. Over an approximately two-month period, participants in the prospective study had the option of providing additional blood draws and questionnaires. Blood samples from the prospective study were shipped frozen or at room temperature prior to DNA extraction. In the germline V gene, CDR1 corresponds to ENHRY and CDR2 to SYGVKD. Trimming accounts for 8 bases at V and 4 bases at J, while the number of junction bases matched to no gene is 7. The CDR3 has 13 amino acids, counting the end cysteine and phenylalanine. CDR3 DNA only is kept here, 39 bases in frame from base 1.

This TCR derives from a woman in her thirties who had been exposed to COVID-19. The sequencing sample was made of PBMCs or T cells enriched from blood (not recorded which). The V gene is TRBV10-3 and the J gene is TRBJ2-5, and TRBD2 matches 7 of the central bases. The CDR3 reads CAISSGVGETQYF. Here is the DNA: TGTGCCATCTCGAGCGGGGTTGGAGAGACCCAGTACTTC.